The 3 T cell receptor beta chains listed next were all sequenced from one sample in a study of neurological immune-mediated disorders. From the 5' RACE reads, TCRdb called clonotypes with MiXCR, one entry per CDR3 protein. The table lists about 46,000 distinct CDR3 sequences, roughly 3% of them singletons. Sequenced material: PBMCs. The receptors were gathered from a woman aged 50 to 60 with multiple sclerosis.

This clonotype showed up many times. The rearrangement links TRBV20-1 to TRBJ2-1; D is unresolved. Germline V gives CDR1 DFQATT, CDR2 SNEGSKA (reference sequence). The V and J ends lost 0 bases and 0 bases respectively, with 9 bases between them. This CDR3 has 15 residues. The CDR3 sequence: CSARDHRSSYNEQFF. CDR3 in DNA: TGCAGTGCTAGAGATCATCGGAGCTCCTACAATGAGCAGTTCTTC.

This clonotype was seen ten or more times. The chain links TRBV7-9 to TRBJ2-3; D possibly corresponds to TRBD2 (6 bases). CDR1 is SEHNR, CDR2 FQNEAQ, per germline (reference sequence). V lost 5 bases, J lost 4 bases, and 13 bases lay in between. This CDR3 is 14 amino acids long. The CDR3 loop reads CASSNSGLADTQYF. The CDR3 bases are TGTGCCAGCAGCAATAGCGGTCTCGCAGATACGCAGTATTTT.

Ten or more counts support this clonotype. V and J are TRBV5-1 and TRBJ2-1; 7 nucleotides line up with TRBD1. V shed 2 bases, J shed 7 bases, and the junction held 6 bases outside the gene matches. From germline, CDR1 is SGHRS and CDR2 YFSETQ. The CDR3 contains 14 residues. CDR3 in amino acids: CASSFRDSTNEQFF. The CDR3 DNA reads TGCGCCAGCAGCTTCCGGGACAGTACGAATGAGCAGTTCTTC.